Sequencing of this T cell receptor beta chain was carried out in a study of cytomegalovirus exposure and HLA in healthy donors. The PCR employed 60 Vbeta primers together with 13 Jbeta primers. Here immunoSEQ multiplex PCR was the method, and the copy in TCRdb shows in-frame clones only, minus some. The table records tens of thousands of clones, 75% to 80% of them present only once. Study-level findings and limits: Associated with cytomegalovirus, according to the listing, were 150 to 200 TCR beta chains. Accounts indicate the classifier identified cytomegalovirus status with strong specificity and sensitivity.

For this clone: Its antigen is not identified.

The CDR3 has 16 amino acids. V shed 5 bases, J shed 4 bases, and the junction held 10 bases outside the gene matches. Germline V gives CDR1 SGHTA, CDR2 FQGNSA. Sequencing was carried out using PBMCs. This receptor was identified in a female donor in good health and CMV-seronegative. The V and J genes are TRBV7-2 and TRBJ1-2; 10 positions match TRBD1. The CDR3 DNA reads TGTGCCAGCAGCAAGCCGACAGGGGGCAGGCTCTATGGCTACACCTTC. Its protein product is CASSKPTGGRLYGYTF.